This entry concerns a single T cell receptor (beta chain). This clonotype has ten or more counts. Its binding antigen is unknown. Per-base quality was not reported, and no clone a single base away is much larger than it. cDNA was synthesized by template-switch 5'RACE using a primer carrying a 10-nucleotide random unique molecular identifier by which each TCR transcript was tagged. Each sequencing run produced over 170 million TCR-beta sequences covering 15-18 subjects. The RNeasy kit was used to extract total RNA. Using the KAPA Real-time Library Amplification kit, TCR-beta VDJ regions were amplified with primers for the TCR constant region and the 5'RACE anchor. Sample indexes and Illumina adaptors were added in a first PCR, after which library yield was increased in a second PCR. After Ampure bead purification, the TCR product of roughly 650 bp was size-selected on a 2% E-gel SizeSelection system. Before pooling, libraries had their quality checked on a Bioanalyzer, their concentration measured with Qubit, and their quantity determined with the Kapa Library Quantification kit. Paired-end 2 x 150 bp sequencing of the libraries was performed on an Illumina HiSeq 2500. To increase sequence diversity, about 23-30% phiX was spiked into each library pool. As for the authors' bioinformatics: The quality-filtered reads were processed with the UMI-based MiGEC pipeline, whose error correction step removed more than 85% of the raw TCR sequences. IMGT germline references were used for aligning VDJ genes, and each clonotype was defined as a unique CDR3 amino acid sequence together with its V-J genes. Clonal expansion, Shannon diversity, and CDR3 relatedness (CalcPairwiseDistances, ClusterSamples) were evaluated with VDJtools, and phylogenetic trees were built with CLCbio workbench. Using coefficient-of-variation modelling across technical triplicates, the study counted a clone as expanded if it had at least 8 unique UMIs. TCRdb took the public reads, trimmed them with fastp at Q25, ran MiXCR for clone calling and kept in-frame beta chains. Rows are unified per CDR3 protein, each entry keeping the most common DNA and genes. TCRdb's processing, not the study's, gives the V and J calls here. The sample records tens of thousands of distinct CDR3 sequences, around 3.4% of which are singletons. Around 3.1% of the sample lies in the top ten.

These data belong to a study of neurological immune-mediated disorders (dated by TCRdb to the late 2010s). Regarding the research as a whole: Of the approximately 34 multiple sclerosis patients, about 30 had relapsing-remitting MS and 3 had secondary progressive MS. The study compared peripheral blood TCR-beta repertoires of HTLV-I-associated myelopathy (HAM/TSP) patients, multiple sclerosis patients and healthy controls using UMI-based sequencing. Alongside PBMC samples, the set of around 99 TCR-beta libraries contained longitudinal samples, technical triplicates, and paired CD4+ and CD8+ T-cell subsets that had been sorted. Of the 65 to 70 subjects in the cohort, about 14 were HAM/TSP patients, around 34 were multiple sclerosis patients, and about 20 were healthy controls.

CDR1 is given as DFQATT and CDR2 as SNEGSKA, both from the germline V gene (reference sequence). Measured from the cysteine to the phenylalanine, the CDR3 is 16 residues long. Of the read, only the CDR3 DNA is kept; its 48 bases are in frame from base 1. V sheds 4 bases and J sheds 6 bases, leaving 23 bases between their ends. Unsorted PBMC libraries were generated from 2 million PBMCs stored in RNAlater at -80 °C until RNA extraction. Multiple sclerosis patients were enrolled in a US clinical protocol evaluating disease progression by magnetic resonance imaging. Peripheral blood was subjected to Ficoll-Hypaque density gradient centrifugation to isolate PBMCs, which were then cryopreserved in liquid nitrogen. Study-level results and caveats: No identical CDR3 amino acid sequences were found to be shared among expanded clones across subjects, suggesting that TCR-beta repertoires were private in all groups. The highest TCR clonal expansion was observed in HAM/TSP patients, whereas the lowest was observed in MS patients, even when compared with healthy controls. The MS cluster showed no association with clinical or MRI features, and the authors stated that larger cohorts are needed. Phylogenetic analysis grouped repertoires from 18 of 34 MS patients into a cluster of related CDR3 sequences, suggesting a possible repertoire-level signature.

Input material: PBMCs. The clonotype comes from a woman between 50 and 59 years old with multiple sclerosis. Recombination joined TRBV20-1 with TRBJ2-3; the D gene lacks a confident call. The DNA is TGCAGTGCTAATCTGATGACGGCTAGGCCCGGGGATACGCAGTATTTT. Its coded protein is CSANLMTARPGDTQYF.